This entry lists 20 T cell receptor beta chains sequenced from one sample in a study of blood T cell repertoires in COVID-19. Clones were read by immunoSEQ multiplex PCR, and TCRdb kept only the in-frame ones, dropping some. The sample records 40,000 to 45,000 clones, about 83% being singletons. Specimen: peripheral blood. The origin of the receptors is a man between 40 and 49 years old with COVID-19, enrolled during active disease.

The rearrangement joins TRBV30 to TRBJ2-7; D might be TRBD1 (5 bases). CDR3 length: 12 amino acids. The germline V gene encodes CDR1 GTSNPN and CDR2 SVGIG (reference sequence). The ends were cut back, 4 bases at V and 7 bases at J, with 14 bases in the middle. This CDR3 is CAWNVGNREQYF. Written as DNA, the CDR3 is TGTGCCTGGAATGTAGGGAACAGGGAGCAGTACTTC. The full variable domain, rest sourced from reference TRBV30 and TRBJ2-7, is SQTIHQWPATLVQPVGSPLSLECTVEGTSNPNLYWYRQAAGRGLQLLFYSVGIGQISSEVPQNLSASRPQDRQFILSSKKLLLSDSGFYLCAWNVGNREQYFGPGTRLTVT.

This chain uses TRBV18 with TRBJ2-7; perhaps TRBD2 as D (6 bases). With 3 bases removed from V and 0 bases from J, the gap between germline ends came to 6 bases. This CDR3 has 13 residues. The germline CDR1 and CDR2 sequences are KGHSH and LQKENI. The CDR3 DNA reads TGTGCCAGCTCACCGGGACTCTCCTACGAGCAGTACTTC. It is translated as CASSPGLSYEQYF.

The rearrangement joins TRBV3-1 (or the pseudogene TRBV3-2) to TRBJ1-1, with D possibly matching TRBD1 (6 bases). Germline values: CDR1 LGHDT, CDR2 YNNKEL (reference sequence). Trimming cost V 4 bases and J 8 bases, with 14 bases left between them. The CDR3 contains 13 residues. This CDR3 is CASSPRTEKEAFF. CDR3 DNA: TGTGCCAGCAGCCCCCGGACAGAAAAAGAAGCTTTCTTT.

The rearrangement links TRBV12-3 or TRBV12-4 to TRBJ1-2; maybe TRBD1 (6 bases). The CDR3 has 12 amino acids. Trimming removed 3 bases from V and 7 bases from J, with 9 bases in between. The CDR3 reads CASSFTGSGYTF. In nucleotides, the CDR3 is TGTGCCAGCAGTTTCACAGGGTCTGGCTACACCTTC.

This clone is a singleton in its sample. V is TRBV10-3 and J is TRBJ1-3, with 9 bases aligning to TRBD1. The CDR3 length is 16 residues. Losses at the gene ends were 0 bases for V and 2 bases for J; bases not matched to a gene: 2. The germline CDR1 and CDR2 sequences are ENHRY and SYGVKD. DNA of the CDR3: TGTGCCATCAGTGAGTCTGGGACAGGGACTGGAAACACCATATATTTT. Its translation: CAISESGTGTGNTIYF.

This sequence joins TRBV9 and TRBJ1-4; 7 nucleotides agree with TRBD1. This CDR3 is 15 amino acids long. CDR1 SGDLS and CDR2 YYNGEE come from the germline V gene. The junction had 7 bases not matched to a gene; V was cut back by 0 bases and J by 8 bases. The CDR3 DNA sequence: TGTGCCAGCAGCGTAGCAGGGGGAGAGGGCGAAAAACTGTTTTTT. Encoded protein: CASSVAGGEGEKLFF.

The sample holds one count of this clone. The V gene is TRBV19, the J gene TRBJ1-2; the match to TRBD1 covers 7 bases. The V gene's germline CDR1 is LNHDA and CDR2 SQIVND (reference sequence). There are 13 residues in the CDR3. The V and J ends lost 7 bases and 8 bases, in that order; junction bases with no gene match: 10. CDR3 nucleotide sequence: TGTGCCAGTAATCCGGCAGGGGGTCGGGGCTACACCTTC. This translates into CASNPAGGRGYTF.

J is TRBJ2-1 and V is TRBV27; D remains unclear. Germline loops: CDR1 MNHEY, CDR2 SMNVEV (reference sequence). V was trimmed by 2 bases and J by 2 bases, leaving 13 bases between them. The CDR3 is 16 amino acids. Here the CDR3 reads CASSLREKRTYNEQFF. The CDR3 nucleotides read TGTGCCAGCAGTTTACGTGAGAAAAGAACCTACAATGAGCAGTTCTTC.

The chain is built from TRBV13 and TRBJ2-1; D is perhaps TRBD2 (7 bases). This CDR3 has 15 amino acids. V was trimmed by 2 bases and J by 4 bases, leaving 12 bases between them. The germline V gene has CDR1 PRHDT and CDR2 FYEKMQ (reference sequence). In nucleotides, the CDR3 is TGTGCCAGCAGCTTAAGGGGGGGCTTTTACAATGAGCAGTTCTTC. Protein: CASSLRGGFYNEQFF.

The gene calls are TRBV15 and TRBJ1-2, with D perhaps TRBD1 (6 bases). Trimming removed 5 bases from V and 3 bases from J, with 19 bases in between. Germline V CDR1 and CDR2: LNHNV, YYDKDF (reference sequence). The CDR3 is 16 residues long. The chain's CDR3 is CATSPTRGGGYYGYTF. In nucleotides, the CDR3 is TGTGCCACCAGCCCCACAAGGGGAGGGGGATACTATGGCTACACCTTC.

This chain uses TRBV5-1 with TRBJ1-4, with 7 bases that match TRBD1. Germline CDR1 SGHRS, CDR2 YFSETQ. The CDR3 covers 13 residues. J was trimmed by 7 bases and V by 2 bases; bases with no gene match: 2. The CDR3 region has the DNA TGCGCCAGCAGCTTAGACAGGGCTGAAAAACTGTTTTTT. Translated, it gives CASSLDRAEKLFF.

V and J are TRBV5-6 and TRBJ2-7; 8 positions match TRBD2. Germline CDR1 reads SGHDT; CDR2 reads YYEEEE. The CDR3 consists of 15 residues. The J segment lost 1 base and the V segment lost 1 base, leaving 4 bases of the junction unmatched. CDR3 protein: CASSLLLAVSYEQYF. In nucleotides, the CDR3 is TGTGCCAGCAGCTTGTTACTAGCGGTATCCTACGAGCAGTACTTC.

The J gene is TRBJ2-7, the V gene TRBV10-3, with D possibly TRBD1 on 7 matching bases. CDR1 is ENHRY and CDR2 is SYGVKD in the germline V gene. This CDR3 region has 14 residues. V was trimmed by 6 bases and J by 4 bases, leaving 16 bases between them. CDR3 in DNA: TGTGCCATCAGGGAGGGGGCTAGTGGTTACGAGCAGTACTTC. This gives the protein CAIREGASGYEQYF.

This clone was counted a single time. CDR3 coding DNA: TGCGCCAGCAGCTTGGGCCTAACTAGCGGGGTTTCCGCCGGGGAGCTGTTTTTT. Its protein is CASSLGLTSGVSAGELFF. The chain uses TRBV5-1 and TRBJ2-2; 10 bases agree with TRBD2. V was pared by 0 bases and J by 6 bases, with 11 bases of the junction left unmatched. The CDR3 extends over 18 amino acids. CDR1 is SGHRS and CDR2 is YFSETQ in the germline V gene.

In its sample, this clone was seen a few times. V and J are TRBV2 and TRBJ2-2; 11 bases are shared with TRBD2. The germline V gene encodes CDR1 SNHLY and CDR2 FYNNEI. Trimming at V came to 4 bases and at J to 5 bases, leaving 9 bases not matched to a gene. The CDR3 is made up of 17 amino acids. In DNA, the CDR3 is TGTGCCAGCAGTGGGGTTAGCGGGAGGGCCTTGACCGGGGAGCTGTTTTTT. Protein sequence: CASSGVSGRALTGELFF.

This clone showed up just a few times. This chain joins TRBV4-2 and TRBJ2-7, with 8 bases fitting TRBD1. CDR3 length equals 15 residues. The germline V gene encodes CDR1 LGHNA and CDR2 YNFKEQ. Trimming removed 5 bases from V and 4 bases from J; junction bases left unmatched: 10. CDR3 in DNA: TGTGCCAGCAGCGACCTCGGGACAGGCGTGTACGAGCAGTACTTC. Protein sequence: CASSDLGTGVYEQYF.

The chain uses TRBV27 and TRBJ2-7; 10 positions match TRBD2. The CDR3 spans 15 residues. J was trimmed by 4 bases and V by 7 bases; bases with no gene match: 10. Germline values: CDR1 MNHEY, CDR2 SMNVEV (reference sequence). CDR3 coding DNA: TGTGCCAGCAAATCTAGCGGGAGTCCCTATTACGAGCAGTACTTC. Residues: CASKSSGSPYYEQYF.

This clone was seen once. This chain joins TRBV5-4 and TRBJ2-4; 8 bases line up with TRBD1. CDR3 length equals 15 residues. Germline V gene sequence: CDR1 SGHNT, CDR2 YYREEE (reference sequence). V gave up 2 bases and J gave up 3 bases; unmatched junction bases: 4. The CDR3 is CASSLQGGDKNIQYF. DNA for the CDR3: TGTGCCAGCAGCTTACAGGGGGGTGACAAAAACATTCAGTACTTC.

The genes are TRBV5-4 and TRBJ2-5, with 7 bases matching TRBD2. Germline V CDR1 and CDR2: SGHNT, YYREEE (reference sequence). There are 14 residues in the CDR3. V dropped 2 bases and J dropped 2; count of bases not matched to a gene: 3. The CDR3 bases are TGTGCCAGCAGCTTTCCTAGCGGACAAGAGACCCAGTACTTC. It specifies CASSFPSGQETQYF.

In this sample, this clone turned up once. This chain joins TRBV18 and TRBJ2-5, with 11 bases matching TRBD1. Germline CDR1 and CDR2: KGHSH and LQKENI. CDR3 length equals 16 residues. V shed 2 bases, J shed 0 bases, and the junction held 2 bases outside the gene matches. CDR3 sequence: CASSPGDRGNQETQYF. The CDR3 DNA reads TGTGCCAGCTCACCAGGGGACAGGGGGAACCAAGAGACCCAGTACTTC.